This T cell receptor beta chain was identified during a study of blood T cell repertoires in COVID-19. This table comes from immunoSEQ multiplex PCR, and its TCRdb copy is limited to in-frame clones, with some not included. The table has under 85,000 clones, 85% to 90% seen once. The CDR3 runs 15 residues. From germline, CDR1 is MGHRA and CDR2 YSYEKL. Trimming removed 4 bases from V and 4 bases from J; junction bases left unmatched: 7. The chain joins TRBV4-1 to TRBJ1-2; 9 bases map to TRBD1. Specimen: peripheral blood. The sequence was obtained from an older man with acute or convalescent COVID-19. DNA for the CDR3: TGCGCCAGCAGCCTCGGGGGACAGGGCATCTATGGCTACACCTTC. It is translated as CASSLGGQGIYGYTF.